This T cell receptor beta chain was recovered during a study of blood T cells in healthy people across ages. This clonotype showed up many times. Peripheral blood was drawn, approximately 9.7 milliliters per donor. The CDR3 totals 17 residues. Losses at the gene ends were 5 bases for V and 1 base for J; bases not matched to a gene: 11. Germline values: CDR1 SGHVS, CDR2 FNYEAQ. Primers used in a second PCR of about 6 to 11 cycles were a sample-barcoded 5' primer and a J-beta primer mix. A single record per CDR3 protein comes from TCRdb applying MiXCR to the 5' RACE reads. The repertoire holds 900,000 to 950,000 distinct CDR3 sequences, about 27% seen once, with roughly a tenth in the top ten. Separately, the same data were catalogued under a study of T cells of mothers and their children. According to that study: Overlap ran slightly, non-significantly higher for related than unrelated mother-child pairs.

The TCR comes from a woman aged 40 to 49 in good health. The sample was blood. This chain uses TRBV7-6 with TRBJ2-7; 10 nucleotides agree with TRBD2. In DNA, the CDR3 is TGTGCCAGCAGCACTGCGGTAGCGGGGGGTGAGTCCTACGAGCAGTACTTC. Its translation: CASSTAVAGGESYEQYF. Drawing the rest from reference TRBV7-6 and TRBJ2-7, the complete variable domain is GAGVSQSPRYKVTKRGQDVALRCDPISGHVSLYWYRQALGQGPEFLTYFNYEAQQDKSGLPNDRFSAERPEGSISTLTIQRTEQRDSAMYRCASSTAVAGGESYEQYFGPGTRLTVT.